Listed below are T cell receptor beta chains from one sample, sequenced in a study of human T cells and chemical hapten exposure. TCRdb used MiXCR to reprocess the RACE reads, holding one entry per CDR3 protein. The table shows 250,000 or so distinct CDR3 sequences, with approximately 7.5% occurring only once. The input for sequencing was whole blood, taken in connection with sensitization to the hapten diphenylcyclopropenone (DPC). All receptors derive from a man aged 18 to 29 with alopecia areata. Some clones in this sample may be carry-over from other donors' samples. Each CDR3 is given with its conserved first and last residue. D genes are given only for firm matches. Some rows have no size entry. The others give once, few or many, or a class for an expanded clone.

V: TRBV20-1
D: TRBD1
size: few
J: TRBJ1-6
length: 15
CDR3: CSARDPAGGGSPLHF
DNA: TGCAGTGCTAGAGATCCGGCAGGGGGTGGGTCACCCCTCCACTTT

V: TRBV29-1
D: .
size: few
J: TRBJ1-1
length: 14
CDR3: CSVAVGGRNTEAFF
DNA: TGCAGCGTCGCAGTTGGGGGGAGGAACACTGAAGCTTTCTTT

V: TRBV20-1
D: .
size: .
J: TRBJ1-2
length: 12
CDR3: CSASPGYYGYTF
DNA: TGCAGTGCCAGCCCGGGGTACTATGGCTACACCTTC

V: TRBV6-6
D: .
size: many
J: TRBJ1-4
length: 15
CDR3: CASSYSIGNLEKLFF
DNA: TGTGCCAGCAGTTACTCGATAGGGAATCTGGAAAAACTGTTTTTT

V: TRBV4-3
D: .
size: .
J: TRBJ2-1
length: 15
CDR3: CASSQDPESGTEQFF
DNA: TGCGCCAGCAGCCAAGATCCCGAGAGCGGAACTGAGCAGTTCTTC

V: TRBV2
D: .
size: few
J: TRBJ1-1
length: 13
CDR3: CASRVGEGTEAFF
DNA: TGTGCCAGCAGGGTCGGGGAGGGCACTGAAGCTTTCTTT

V: TRBV7-2
D: TRBD1
size: .
J: TRBJ2-3
length: 16
CDR3: CASSLRDRGFTDTQYF
DNA: TGTGCCAGCAGCTTGCGGGACAGGGGATTCACAGATACGCAGTATTTT

V: TRBV12-3/TRBV12-4
D: .
size: .
J: TRBJ2-3
length: 13
CDR3: CATGTPSTDTQYF
DNA: TGTGCCACCGGGACACCGAGCACAGATACGCAGTATTTT

V: TRBV9
D: .
size: .
J: TRBJ2-5
length: 15
CDR3: CASSVDVGGSETQYF
DNA: TGTGCCAGCAGCGTAGACGTAGGGGGGTCAGAGACCCAGTACTTC

V: TRBV20-1
D: .
size: many
J: TRBJ1-3
length: 13
CDR3: CSACRVSGNTIYF
DNA: TGCAGTGCTTGCAGGGTCTCTGGAAACACCATATATTTT

V: TRBV12-3/TRBV12-4
D: .
size: .
J: TRBJ2-5
length: 15
CDR3: CASSLVGGGGETQYF
DNA: TGTGCCAGCAGTTTAGTAGGAGGGGGAGGAGAGACCCAGTACTTC

V: TRBV5-1
D: TRBD1
size: many
J: TRBJ1-5
length: 14
CDR3: CASSTGQGNQPQHF
DNA: TGCGCCAGCAGCACCGGACAGGGAAATCAGCCCCAGCATTTT

V: TRBV5-1
D: .
size: many
J: TRBJ1-3
length: 17
CDR3: CASSLSVGLASGNTIYF
DNA: TGCGCCAGCAGCTTGTCTGTCGGCCTGGCCTCTGGAAACACCATATATTTT

V: TRBV12-3/TRBV12-4
D: .
size: .
J: TRBJ2-6
length: 16
CDR3: CASRTHTGPGANVLTF
DNA: TGTGCCAGCAGGACCCACACCGGGCCTGGGGCCAACGTCCTGACTTTC

V: TRBV29-1
D: TRBD1
size: few
J: TRBJ2-1
length: 15
CDR3: CSVARGQSSYNEQFF
DNA: TGCAGCGTTGCCCGGGGACAGAGCTCCTACAATGAGCAGTTCTTC

V: TRBV5-1
D: TRBD2
size: .
J: TRBJ2-7
length: 15
CDR3: CASSLALAGTYEQYF
DNA: TGCGCCAGCAGCTTGGCACTAGCGGGGACCTACGAGCAGTACTTC

V: TRBV6-5
D: TRBD2
size: .
J: TRBJ2-1
length: 14
CDR3: CASSTRGGYNEQFF
DNA: TGTGCCAGCAGTACCCGCGGGGGGTACAATGAGCAGTTCTTC

V: TRBV6-5
D: TRBD2
size: .
J: TRBJ2-5
length: 14
CDR3: CASSPGTSSRPQYF
DNA: TGTGCCAGCAGTCCCGGGACTAGCTCGCGCCCCCAGTACTTC

V: TRBV20-1
D: TRBD2
size: .
J: TRBJ2-3
length: 19
CDR3: CSAGPSSGGAIPRTDTQYF
DNA: TGCAGTGCCGGCCCCTCTAGCGGGGGGGCCATACCCCGGACAGATACGCAGTATTTT

V: TRBV7-2
D: TRBD1
size: .
J: TRBJ2-2
length: 14
CDR3: CASSTGQVTGELFF
DNA: TGTGCCAGCAGCACTGGACAGGTCACCGGGGAGCTGTTTTTT

V: TRBV28
D: TRBD2
size: few
J: TRBJ2-7
length: 13
CDR3: CASSSRGGDEQYF
DNA: TGTGCCAGCAGTTCCCGGGGGGGCGACGAGCAGTACTTC

V: TRBV6-5
D: TRBD1
size: many
J: TRBJ1-2
length: 14
CDR3: CASSGTGTNYGYTF
DNA: TGTGCCAGCAGTGGGACAGGGACTAACTATGGCTACACCTTC

V: TRBV12-3/TRBV12-4
D: .
size: .
J: TRBJ1-1
length: 14
CDR3: CASTKTGVNTEAFF
DNA: TGTGCCAGCACTAAAACCGGGGTGAACACTGAAGCTTTCTTT

V: TRBV5-1
D: .
size: few
J: TRBJ2-7
length: 14
CDR3: CASSLDGRGYEQYF
DNA: TGCGCCAGCAGCTTGGACGGCAGGGGCTACGAGCAGTACTTC

V: TRBV29-1
D: TRBD1
size: many
J: TRBJ2-2
length: 14
CDR3: CSVVWDRAVGELFF
DNA: TGCAGCGTTGTGTGGGACAGGGCGGTCGGGGAGCTGTTTTTT

V: TRBV2
D: TRBD2
size: .
J: TRBJ2-1
length: 16
CDR3: CASSEERGSSYNEQFF
DNA: TGTGCCAGCAGTGAAGAGCGGGGGAGCTCCTACAATGAGCAGTTCTTC

V: TRBV12-3/TRBV12-4
D: TRBD1
size: .
J: TRBJ2-1
length: 17
CDR3: CASSFPGTGSSYNEQFF
DNA: TGTGCCAGCAGTTTCCCCGGGACAGGGAGCTCCTACAATGAGCAGTTCTTC

V: TRBV29-1
D: .
size: .
J: TRBJ2-2
length: 13
CDR3: CSGDSANTGELFF
DNA: TGCAGCGGCGACAGCGCGAACACCGGGGAGCTGTTTTTT

V: TRBV10-3
D: .
size: few
J: TRBJ2-5
length: 14
CDR3: CAISDYDSKETQYF
DNA: TGTGCCATCAGTGATTATGACAGCAAAGAGACCCAGTACTTC

V: TRBV5-1
D: TRBD1
size: few
J: TRBJ1-4
length: 15
CDR3: CASSLTGDRFEKLFF
DNA: TGCGCCAGCAGCTTGACAGGGGATCGGTTTGAAAAACTGTTTTTT

V: TRBV12-3/TRBV12-4
D: .
size: .
J: TRBJ1-3
length: 14
CDR3: CASSLGYGWNTIYF
DNA: TGTGCCAGCAGTCTAGGGTACGGTTGGAACACCATATATTTT

V: TRBV4-3
D: .
size: few
J: TRBJ2-3
length: 15
CDR3: CASSQGRARTDTQYF
DNA: TGCGCCAGCAGCCAAGGGAGGGCCCGCACAGATACGCAGTATTTT

V: TRBV7-8
D: TRBD1
size: many
J: TRBJ1-2
length: 12
CDR3: CASSSTGDGYTF
DNA: TGTGCCAGCAGCTCGACAGGGGACGGCTACACCTTC

V: TRBV4-3
D: .
size: few
J: TRBJ1-5
length: 15
CDR3: CASSQEPGGNQPQHF
DNA: TGCGCCAGCAGCCAAGAACCGGGGGGCAATCAGCCCCAGCATTTT

V: TRBV6-2/TRBV6-3
D: .
size: few
J: TRBJ2-5
length: 14
CDR3: CASRLLSGLGTQYF
DNA: TGTGCCAGCAGACTACTCTCAGGGCTCGGGACCCAGTACTTC

V: TRBV5-8
D: .
size: few
J: TRBJ1-2
length: 13
CDR3: CASSSDIFCGYTF
DNA: TGTGCCAGCAGCTCGGACATTTTCTGCGGCTACACCTTC

V: TRBV7-2
D: .
size: few
J: TRBJ2-2
length: 14
CDR3: CASSLSTNTGELFF
DNA: TGTGCCAGCAGCCTGAGCACGAACACCGGGGAGCTGTTTTTT

V: TRBV10-3
D: .
size: .
J: TRBJ2-5
length: 13
CDR3: CAIRGPGAETQYF
DNA: TGTGCCATCAGGGGCCCGGGGGCTGAGACCCAGTACTTC

V: TRBV29-1
D: .
size: few
J: TRBJ1-2
length: 14
CDR3: CSVAGFLGSYGYTF
DNA: TGCAGCGTTGCAGGGTTTTTGGGGAGCTATGGCTACACCTTC

V: TRBV28
D: TRBD1
size: .
J: TRBJ2-5
length: 17
CDR3: CASSFNRDRGWEETQYF
DNA: TGTGCCAGCAGTTTCAACCGGGACAGGGGATGGGAAGAGACCCAGTACTTC

V: TRBV18
D: .
size: .
J: TRBJ1-6
length: 14
CDR3: CASSPQKENSPLHF
DNA: TGTGCCAGCTCACCCCAGAAGGAGAATTCACCCCTCCACTTT

V: TRBV20-1
D: .
size: many
J: TRBJ2-7
length: 14
CDR3: CSAFGQGVPYEQYF
DNA: TGCAGTGCCTTCGGGCAGGGCGTCCCCTACGAGCAGTACTTC

V: TRBV11-2
D: .
size: few
J: TRBJ1-1
length: 15
CDR3: CASSSETGVGTEAFF
DNA: TGTGCCAGCAGCTCTGAGACGGGTGTTGGAACTGAAGCTTTCTTT

V: TRBV6-2/TRBV6-3
D: TRBD1
size: few
J: TRBJ1-5
length: 15
CDR3: CASRSDRGLGQPQHF
DNA: TGTGCCAGCAGGAGTGACAGGGGCCTAGGTCAGCCCCAGCATTTT

V: TRBV7-9
D: TRBD2
size: many
J: TRBJ2-1
length: 15
CDR3: CASSVLAGGKNEQFF
DNA: TGTGCCAGCAGCGTACTAGCGGGGGGTAAAAATGAGCAGTTCTTC

V: TRBV29-1
D: .
size: .
J: TRBJ2-2
length: 14
CDR3: CSVVRRGRAGELFF
DNA: TGCAGCGTTGTAAGGCGGGGCCGGGCCGGGGAGCTGTTTTTT

V: TRBV5-1
D: .
size: few
J: TRBJ1-5
length: 15
CDR3: CASSRSGTKDQPQHF
DNA: TGCGCCAGCAGCCGGTCCGGGACAAAGGATCAGCCCCAGCATTTT

V: TRBV29-1
D: .
size: .
J: TRBJ2-2
length: 11
CDR3: CTAGNTGELFF
DNA: TGCACCGCCGGGAACACCGGGGAGCTGTTTTTT

V: TRBV7-3
D: TRBD1
size: many
J: TRBJ2-5
length: 16
CDR3: CASSLSPAGGRETQYF
DNA: TGTGCCAGCAGCTTAAGTCCCGCAGGGGGCCGGGAGACCCAGTACTTC

V: TRBV6-1
D: .
size: few
J: TRBJ2-1
length: 15
CDR3: CASSELRGIYNEQFF
DNA: TGTGCCAGCAGTGAACTCAGGGGAATATACAATGAGCAGTTCTTC

V: TRBV3-1
D: TRBD2
size: .
J: TRBJ2-1
length: 16
CDR3: CASSEIAGATYNEQFF
DNA: TGTGCCAGCAGCGAAATAGCGGGGGCAACCTACAATGAGCAGTTCTTC

V: TRBV7-2
D: TRBD2
size: few
J: TRBJ2-5
length: 16
CDR3: CASTLTSGGLQETQYF
DNA: TGTGCCAGCACCTTAACTAGCGGGGGGTTGCAAGAGACCCAGTACTTC

V: TRBV20-1
D: TRBD1
size: few
J: TRBJ2-7
length: 14
CDR3: CSAHPGTGSYEQYF
DNA: TGCAGTGCACACCCAGGGACAGGGTCCTACGAGCAGTACTTC

V: TRBV7-9
D: .
size: many
J: TRBJ2-2
length: 15
CDR3: CASSLWGLNTGELFF
DNA: TGTGCCAGCAGCTTATGGGGACTCAACACCGGGGAGCTGTTTTTT

V: TRBV4-3
D: .
size: few
J: TRBJ2-2
length: 13
CDR3: CASSQDRSGELFF
DNA: TGCGCCAGCAGCCAAGATCGGTCCGGGGAGCTGTTTTTT

V: TRBV6-1
D: .
size: few
J: TRBJ1-2
length: 13
CDR3: CASSDRGTYGYTF
DNA: TGTGCCAGCAGTGATCGGGGAACCTATGGCTACACCTTC

V: TRBV5-4
D: TRBD1
size: many
J: TRBJ1-2
length: 14
CDR3: CASRPDRASFSYTF
DNA: TGTGCCAGCAGGCCGGACAGGGCCTCGTTTAGCTACACCTTC